This T cell receptor beta chain is from a study of pediatric ulcerative colitis. Broader study findings: All ulcerative colitis patients, but no controls, carried two rectal clonotypes. Compared with controls, ulcerative colitis showed greater blood-rectum clone sharing.

Up to 500,000 reads were sequenced per sample. The protocol was immunoSEQ multiplex PCR, while the TCRdb copy is restricted to in-frame clones and leaves out a portion. The data contain under 70,000 clones, 87% of them seen just once; the ten biggest clones take up nearly 1.5%. Note on this clone: What it binds is not known.

V was shortened by 0 bases and J by 0 bases, with 9 bases between the two germline ends. This CDR3 has 15 residues. Germline CDR1 is SGDLS and CDR2 is YYNGEE. This receptor was identified in a boy between 5 and 17 years old who was a control in a study of pediatric ulcerative colitis. The sequencing input was blood. The chain couples TRBV9 to TRBJ1-2; D not resolved. The CDR3 spells CASSVGADSNYGYTF. Here the CDR3 DNA reads TGTGCCAGCAGCGTAGGAGCGGATTCTAACTATGGCTACACCTTC.